One and the same sample provided the 8 T cell receptor beta chains below, sequenced in a study of CD8+CD57+ T cells in acquired aplastic anemia. Genomic DNA constituted the template upon which TCR beta VDJ and CDR3 profiling was performed. TCRdb re-analysed the reads in MiXCR, keeping a single row per CDR3 protein. The table shows over 150,000 distinct CDR3 sequences, with 40% to 65% occurring only once. Patients sequenced had flow cytometry evidence of CD8+CD57+ cell expansion. Sequencing was done on a sample of sorted CD4+, CD8+, or CD8+CD57+ T cells (not recorded which) from PBMCs. These receptors came from a human donor with aplastic anemia.

This chain joins TRBV12-3 or TRBV12-4 and TRBJ1-1, with D uncertain. There are 13 residues in the CDR3. V lost 5 bases to trimming and J lost 5 bases, with 12 bases between them. CDR3 region: CASSPTARTEAFF. CDR3 sequence (DNA): TGTGCCAGCAGTCCCACAGCCAGGACTGAAGCTTTCTTT.

The chain has TRBV19 and TRBJ2-7; D ambiguous. Germline loops: CDR1 LNHDA, CDR2 SQIVND (reference sequence). This CDR3 is 13 amino acids long. Trimming shortened V by 2 bases and J by 6 bases, and 11 bases separated the two germline ends. In nucleotides, the CDR3 is TGTGCCAGTAGTATACCCCCGGGCGTCGAGCAGTACTTC. Its protein is CASSIPPGVEQYF.

This clonotype was observed a single time. The rearrangement joins TRBV2 to TRBJ2-3, with 11 positions matching TRBD2. Per germline, CDR1 SNHLY and CDR2 FYNNEI. With 2 bases clipped from V and 0 bases from J, the junction kept 7 bases outside the gene matches. The CDR3 consists of 18 residues. The CDR3 region is CASSERVAGGPSTDTQYF. In DNA form, the CDR3 reads TGTGCCAGCAGTGAAAGGGTAGCGGGGGGGCCTAGCACAGATACGCAGTATTTT.

The rearrangement joins TRBV6-1 to TRBJ2-7; TRBD1 or TRBD2 may be the D gene (5 bases each). CDR3 length equals 13 residues. The germline V gene has CDR1 MNHNS and CDR2 SASEGT. CDR3 residues: CASRNGGGGEQYF. The CDR3 DNA sequence: TGTGCGTCCAGAAATGGCGGTGGGGGCGAGCAGTACTTC.

The chain has TRBV7-9 and TRBJ1-5; no clear D gene. This CDR3 has 12 residues. Germline lookup yields CDR1 SEHNR and CDR2 FQNEAQ (reference sequence). V lost 3 bases and J lost 5, with 5 bases in between. CDR3 sequence reads: CASSFSDQPQHF. For the CDR3, the DNA is TGTGCCAGCAGCTTCTCGGATCAGCCCCAGCATTTT.

This clonotype was counted many times. The CDR3 loop is CASSYPSTYGYTF. The CDR3 coding sequence is TGTGCCAGCAGTTACCCATCGACCTATGGCTACACCTTC. The rearrangement uses TRBV6-5 and TRBJ1-2; D remains unclear. The CDR3 is made up of 13 amino acids. V gave up 2 bases and J gave up 4 bases, with 8 bases separating them. Germline V gene lookup returns CDR1 MNHEY and CDR2 SVGAGI.

This chain links TRBV5-1 with TRBJ2-4; 12 nucleotides match TRBD2. The length of the CDR3 is 18 residues. V trimming: 5 bases; J trimming: 6 bases; junction bases outside the gene matches: 15. Germline V lookup: CDR1 SGHRS, CDR2 YFSETQ. The CDR3 DNA reads as TGCGCCAGCAGAAACCCACTAGCGGGGGGATTTTATGGAAACATTCAGTACTTC. Translated: CASRNPLAGGFYGNIQYF.

Of note for this clonotype: Without the conserved terminal phenylalanine or tryptophan, this CDR3 likely stems from a read error. The genes are TRBV6-2 or TRBV6-3 and TRBJ1-6; no definite D call. Looked up from germline, CDR1 is MNHEY and CDR2 is SVGEGT. The CDR3 covers 14 residues. The CDR3 loop reads CASGSPAPVGPLHC. As DNA, the CDR3 is TGTGCTAGCGGTTCCCCAGCCCCGGTGGGGCCCCTCCACTGT.